These T cell receptor beta chains were read from a single sample in a study of blood T cells in healthy people across ages. TCRdb fed the 5' RACE reads into MiXCR, producing one record per CDR3 protein. The repertoire has around 1,000,000 distinct CDR3 sequences, about 25% of them found once; the top ten carry 0.65% to 0.95%. These data were also reused for a study on T cells of mothers and their children.

The sample was blood. The receptors stem from a girl aged 2-10 years in good health. Both conserved end residues are part of each CDR3. Each record gives: V gene, clone size, J gene, D gene, CDR3 protein, CDR3 DNA. The D gene is left open where the match is weak. The size entry is marked missing in some rows and otherwise reads once, few, many or a size class.

TRBV3-1	.	TRBJ2-1	TRBD2	CASSPGGPVANEQFF	TGTGCCAGCAGCCCGGGAGGGCCGGTGGCTAATGAGCAGTTCTTC
TRBV29-1	few	TRBJ1-2	.	CSVELTGSTVYGYTF	TGCAGCGTTGAACTTACAGGGTCGACGGTCTATGGCTACACCTTC
TRBV20-1	few	TRBJ2-7	.	CSAREENGYEQYF	TGCAGTGCTAGAGAAGAGAATGGGTACGAGCAGTACTTC
TRBV19	.	TRBJ2-7	.	CASAGGPYEQYF	TGTGCCAGTGCCGGGGGTCCCTACGAGCAGTACTTC
TRBV5-1	.	TRBJ2-7	.	CASSLFTPEYEQYF	TGCGCCAGCAGCTTGTTTACACCCGAATACGAGCAGTACTTC
TRBV20-1	.	TRBJ2-7	TRBD2	CSALLAGGSGSYEQYF	TGCAGTGCTCTCCTAGCGGGGGGCTCGGGCTCCTACGAGCAGTACTTC
TRBV12-3/TRBV12-4	few	TRBJ1-6	.	CASSFTGQGNSPLHF	TGTGCCAGCAGTTTCACCGGGCAGGGGAATTCACCCCTCCACTTT
TRBV9	.	TRBJ2-6	.	CASSVARDGGILWGANVLTF	TGTGCCAGCAGCGTAGCCAGAGATGGGGGGATTCTCTGGGGGGCCAACGTCCTGACTTTC
TRBV29-1	.	TRBJ1-3	.	CSVRISGNTIYF	TGCAGCGTCCGAATCTCTGGAAACACCATATATTTT
TRBV4-1	.	TRBJ2-5	TRBD2	CASSQDPGLARGGDTEETQYF	TGCGCCAGCAGCCAAGATCCGGGACTAGCGAGGGGGGGAGACACCGAAGAGACCCAGTACTTC
TRBV11-3	.	TRBJ2-5	.	CAGSLRSSRDQETQYF	TGTGCCGGCAGCTTAAGGTCTTCGAGGGACCAAGAGACCCAGTACTTC
TRBV4-3	.	TRBJ1-1	TRBD1	CASSQVGRETGDTEAFF	TGCGCCAGCAGCCAAGTGGGTAGAGAGACAGGGGATACTGAAGCTTTCTTT
TRBV7-9	few	TRBJ1-4	.	CASSLVGAQNEKLFF	TGTGCCAGCAGCTTAGTGGGGGCGCAGAATGAAAAACTGTTTTTT
TRBV25-1	few	TRBJ2-7	.	CASSEDGTQYF	TGTGCCAGCAGTGAAGACGGGACACAGTACTTC
TRBV9	.	TRBJ2-3	.	CASTALVEADTQCF	TGTGCCAGCACCGCGCTAGTTGAGGCAGATACGCAGTGTTTT
TRBV7-9	few	TRBJ2-1	.	CASSLSLATRLEQFF	TGTGCCAGCAGTTTAAGCCTTGCTACGCGCCTAGAGCAGTTCTTC
TRBV29-1	.	TRBJ2-1	TRBD2	CSGGEGLEQFF	TGCAGCGGGGGGGAGGGTTTGGAGCAGTTCTTC
TRBV20-1	.	TRBJ2-7	.	CSASPRGVEQYF	TGCAGTGCTAGCCCTAGAGGGGTCGAGCAGTACTTC
TRBV9	.	TRBJ1-2	.	CAAYGPPGGYTF	TGTGCCGCCTATGGGCCCCCTGGGGGCTACACCTTC
TRBV7-9	.	TRBJ2-5	.	CASSLADPSRLTQYF	TGTGCCAGCAGCTTAGCCGACCCGTCCAGGTTGACCCAGTACTTC
TRBV29-1	.	TRBJ2-1	TRBD2	CSVVIVAGGQRDEQFF	TGCAGCGTTGTGATAGTAGCGGGGGGGCAGCGGGATGAGCAGTTCTTC
TRBV19	few	TRBJ2-5	.	CASSMEGRLQGTQYF	TGTGCCAGTAGTATGGAGGGAAGGTTACAAGGGACCCAGTACTTC
TRBV20-1	few	TRBJ2-1	.	CSASSVSYNEQFF	TGCAGTGCTAGTAGCGTCTCCTACAATGAGCAGTTCTTC
TRBV7-9	.	TRBJ1-1	.	CASSLPIREGVNTEAFF	TGTGCCAGCAGCTTGCCCATCAGGGAGGGAGTGAACACTGAAGCTTTCTTT
TRBV21-1	.	TRBJ2-5	.	CASSTRDSGRGTQYF	TGTGCCAGCAGCACCCGGGACTCCGGACGAGGGACCCAGTACTTC
TRBV12-3/TRBV12-4	.	TRBJ2-1	TRBD1	CATGTDSYNEQFF	TGTGCCACCGGGACAGACTCCTACAATGAGCAGTTCTTC
TRBV6-5	few	TRBJ1-2	.	CASSYNKREGFHGYTF	TGTGCCAGCAGTTATAATAAGCGGGAGGGATTTCATGGCTACACCTTC
TRBV9	.	TRBJ2-2	TRBD2	CASSVEVSGRRLFTGELFF	TGTGCCAGCAGCGTAGAGGTTAGCGGGAGGCGTCTCTTCACCGGGGAGCTGTTTTTT
TRBV12-3/TRBV12-4	.	TRBJ1-2	.	CASSLENSPYGYTF	TGTGCCAGCAGTTTGGAAAACAGTCCCTATGGCTACACCTTC
TRBV7-9	.	TRBJ2-1	TRBD2	CASSLAWRGVSYNEQFF	TGTGCCAGCAGCTTAGCGTGGCGGGGGGTCTCCTACAATGAGCAGTTCTTC
TRBV27	few	TRBJ1-1	.	CASSLIGGSTFF	TGTGCCAGCAGTTTAATCGGAGGGTCGACTTTCTTT
TRBV29-1	.	TRBJ1-2	.	CSTRTDEGGYTF	TGCAGCACTAGGACAGATGAAGGTGGCTACACCTTC
TRBV7-6	few	TRBJ2-7	TRBD2	CASSLGLAGDIEQYF	TGTGCCAGCAGCTTAGGTCTAGCGGGAGATATCGAGCAGTACTTC
TRBV4-3	few	TRBJ2-7	.	CASSQDKTVYEQYF	TGCGCCAGCAGCCAAGATAAAACAGTCTACGAGCAGTACTTC
TRBV29-1	few	TRBJ2-5	.	CSVEDVVETQYF	TGCAGCGTTGAAGATGTAGTGGAGACCCAGTACTTC
TRBV7-9	.	TRBJ2-1	.	CASRQRQWEQFF	TGTGCCAGCAGACAACGACAATGGGAGCAGTTCTTC
TRBV27	.	TRBJ2-7	TRBD1	CASSFHSGTAPYEQYF	TGTGCCAGCAGTTTCCACTCCGGGACAGCCCCCTACGAGCAGTACTTC
TRBV20-1	few	TRBJ2-5	TRBD2	CSASWGGETQYF	TGCAGTGCTAGTTGGGGAGGGGAGACCCAGTACTTC
TRBV10-3	few	TRBJ2-6	.	CAISDTGVSGANVLTF	TGTGCCATCAGTGACACGGGGGTCTCTGGGGCCAACGTCCTGACTTTC
TRBV9	.	TRBJ2-7	TRBD1	CASSVGTGGLYEQYF	TGTGCCAGCAGCGTAGGTACAGGGGGCTTGTACGAGCAGTACTTC